The 11 T cell receptor beta chains in this list originate from one sample, sequenced in a study of blood T cell repertoires in COVID-19. Method: immunoSEQ multiplex PCR; TCRdb's copy keeps in-frame clones and lacks some. The sample lists roughly 140,000 clones; over 75% were seen once. The sample consisted of peripheral blood. The receptors come from a woman between 50 and 59 years old with acute or convalescent COVID-19.

This rearrangement joins TRBV7-2 to TRBJ2-7, with D possibly TRBD2 on 6 matching bases. CDR3 length equals 14 residues. Germline V gives CDR1 SGHTA, CDR2 FQGNSA. V shed 5 bases and J shed 2 bases, with 13 bases lying between them. CDR3: CASSPGLRTYEQYF. In DNA, the CDR3 is TGTGCCAGCAGCCCGGGACTTAGGACCTACGAGCAGTACTTC. The entire variable domain, with the rest obtained from reference TRBV7-2 and TRBJ2-7, is as follows: GAGVSQSPSNKVTEKGKDVELRCDPISGHTALYWYRQSLGQGLEFLIYFQGNSAPDKSGLPSDRFSAERTGGSVSTLTIQRTQQEDSAVYLCASSPGLRTYEQYFGPGTRLTVT.

The rearrangement uses TRBV7-8 and TRBJ1-2, with D unresolved. Germline values: CDR1 SGHVS, CDR2 FQNEAQ. V gave up 1 base and J gave up 1 base, with 7 bases separating them. The CDR3 loop spans 14 amino acids. CDR3 region: CASSLGGINYGYTF. CDR3 DNA: TGTGCCAGCAGCTTAGGCGGGATTAACTATGGCTACACCTTC.

The chain carries TRBV19 and TRBJ1-2; D remains ambiguous. CDR1 and CDR2 from the germline V gene are LNHDA and SQIVND (reference sequence). The CDR3 loop spans 11 amino acids. CDR3: CGSGTQYGYTF. Here the CDR3 DNA reads TGTGGCTCGGGAACGCAATATGGCTACACCTTC.

This chain links TRBV7-2 with TRBJ2-3; 10 nucleotides align to TRBD2. Germline trimming cut 4 bases from V and 1 base from J; bases unmatched to any gene: 2. The CDR3 sequence is 15 residues long. The germline CDR1 and CDR2 sequences are SGHTA and FQGNSA. The CDR3 sequence is CASSSGLAGTDTQYF. CDR3 DNA: TGTGCCAGCAGCTCCGGACTAGCGGGCACAGATACGCAGTATTTT.

The rearrangement links TRBV7-2 to TRBJ2-3, with 7 nucleotides matching TRBD1. Germline V CDR1 and CDR2: SGHTA, FQGNSA. CDR3 length: 14 residues. V lost 2 bases and J lost 6; bases outside the gene matches: 5. CDR3 sequence reads: CASSLQGGRDTQYF. CDR3 DNA: TGTGCCAGCAGCTTACAAGGGGGCCGGGATACGCAGTATTTT.

CDR3 residues: CASSLGGGNQPQHF. Written as DNA, the CDR3 is TGTGCCAGCAGTTTAGGGGGCGGCAATCAGCCCCAGCATTTT. V usage is TRBV28 and J usage is TRBJ1-5, with D possibly matching TRBD1 (6 bases). This CDR3 has 14 residues. Germline loops: CDR1 MDHEN, CDR2 SYDVKM. V was trimmed by 2 bases and J by 2 bases, leaving 7 bases between them.

This chain joins TRBV27 and TRBJ1-2; tentatively, D is TRBD1 (5 bases). Germline assignment: CDR1 MNHEY and CDR2 SMNVEV (reference sequence). V was trimmed by 3 bases and J by 5 bases, leaving 10 bases between them. The CDR3 consists of 13 residues. The CDR3 spells CASSFDSKYGYTF. In nucleotides, the CDR3 is TGTGCCAGCAGTTTCGACAGCAAATATGGCTACACCTTC.

This chain joins TRBV7-9 and TRBJ2-2; D gene ambiguous. The V end was cut by 2 bases, the J end by 6 bases, with 10 bases between. This CDR3 has 14 amino acids. Germline loops: CDR1 SEHNR, CDR2 FQNEAQ (reference sequence). The CDR3 bases are TGTGCCAGCAGCTTAAACATCCAGGCCGGGGAGCTGTTTTTT. The encoded protein is CASSLNIQAGELFF.

The rearrangement joins TRBV2 to TRBJ1-2; 11 nucleotides line up with TRBD1. Germline values: CDR1 SNHLY, CDR2 FYNNEI. Trimming took 7 bases from V and 1 from J; bases not matched to a gene: 8. The CDR3 sequence is 16 residues long. In DNA, the CDR3 is TGTGCCAGCACCCGTGAGGGACAGGGGGTTAACTATGGCTACACCTTC. It specifies CASTREGQGVNYGYTF.

V is TRBV28 and J is TRBJ1-1; D possibly corresponds to TRBD1 (6 bases). With 7 bases removed from V and 3 bases from J, the gap between germline ends came to 18 bases. The V gene's germline CDR1 is MDHEN and CDR2 SYDVKM. The CDR3 extends over 15 amino acids. In DNA form, the CDR3 reads TGTGCCAGCACCCGGGGGGGCAGTAGGTACACTGAAGCTTTCTTT. Encoded protein: CASTRGGSRYTEAFF.

The chain combines TRBV30 with TRBJ1-2; TRBD1 might be the D (5 bases). This CDR3 has 14 residues. Deletions cut 0 bases from V and 6 bases from J, with 14 bases between. CDR1 is GTSNPN and CDR2 is SVGIG in the germline V gene (reference sequence). CDR3 protein: CAWSVLGGSHGYTF. The CDR3 nucleotides are TGTGCCTGGAGTGTACTCGGGGGATCCCATGGCTACACCTTC. Supplemented by reference TRBV30 and TRBJ1-2, the full variable domain reads SQTIHQWPATLVQPVGSPLSLECTVEGTSNPNLYWYRQAAGRGLQLLFYSVGIGQISSEVPQNLSASRPQDRQFILSSKKLLLSDSGFYLCAWSVLGGSHGYTFGSGTRLTVV.